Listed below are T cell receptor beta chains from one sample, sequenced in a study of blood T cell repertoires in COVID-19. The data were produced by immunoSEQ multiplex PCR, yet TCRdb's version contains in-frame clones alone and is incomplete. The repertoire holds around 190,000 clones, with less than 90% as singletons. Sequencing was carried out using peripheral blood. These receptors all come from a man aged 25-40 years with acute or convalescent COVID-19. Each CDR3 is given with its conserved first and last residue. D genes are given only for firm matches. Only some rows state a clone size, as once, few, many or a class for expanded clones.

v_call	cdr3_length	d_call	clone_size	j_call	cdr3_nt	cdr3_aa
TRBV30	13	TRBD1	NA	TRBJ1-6	TGTGCCTGGATGGGACAGGGTATTTCACCCCTCCACTTT	CAWMGQGISPLHF
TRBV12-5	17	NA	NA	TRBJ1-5	TGTGCTAGTGGGTACCCAGGGTTAGTCTCGAGCAATCAGCCCCAGCATTTT	CASGYPGLVSSNQPQHF
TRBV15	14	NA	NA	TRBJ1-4	TGTGCCACCAGCAGAGATTTACGGGATGAAAAACTGTTTTTT	CATSRDLRDEKLFF
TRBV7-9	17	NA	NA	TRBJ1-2	TGTGCCAGCAGCTCCGGAGCCCTTCATCCCAGTAACTATGGCTACACCTTC	CASSSGALHPSNYGYTF
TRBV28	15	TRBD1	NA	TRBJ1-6	TGTGCCAGCAGTCCCCCCGAAGGGGGCTCTAGGTCCCTCCACTTT	CASSPPEGGSRSLHF
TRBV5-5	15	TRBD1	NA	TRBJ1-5	TGTGCCAGCAGCTTGACAGGGGGCAGCAATCAGCCCCAGCATTTT	CASSLTGGSNQPQHF
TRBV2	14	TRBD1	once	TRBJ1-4	TGTGCCAGCTGCGTTGGACAGGTTCAAGAAAAACTGTTTTTT	CASCVGQVQEKLFF
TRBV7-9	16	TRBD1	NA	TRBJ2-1	TGTGCCAGCAGTTTAGACAGGGGAGGCTCCTACAATGAGCAGTTCTTC	CASSLDRGGSYNEQFF
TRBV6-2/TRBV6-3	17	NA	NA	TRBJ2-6	TGTGCCAGCAGTAGCGCTTCCGGGACACCCTGGGGCAACGTCCTGACTTTC	CASSSASGTPWGNVLTF
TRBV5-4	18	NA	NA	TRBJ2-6	TGTGCCAGCAGCCCTCAGGGCACAACCCGTGGAGGGGCCAACGTCCTGACTTTC	CASSPQGTTRGGANVLTF
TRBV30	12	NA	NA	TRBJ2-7	TGTGCCTGGAAGGGGGACCTCTACGAGCAGTACTTC	CAWKGDLYEQYF
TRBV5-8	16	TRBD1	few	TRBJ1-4	TGTGCCAGCAGCGCAAACAGGGGGAGAACTAATGAAAAACTGTTTTTT	CASSANRGRTNEKLFF
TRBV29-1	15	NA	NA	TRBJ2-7	TGCAGCGTTAGGAGCGGAAGTATGGGCTCCTACGAGCAGTACTTC	CSVRSGSMGSYEQYF
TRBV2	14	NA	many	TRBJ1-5	TGTGCCAGCAAGGGACGGACTAACAATCAGCCCCAGCATTTT	CASKGRTNNQPQHF
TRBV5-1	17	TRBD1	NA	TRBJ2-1	TGCGCCAGCACCCCATGGGGTGGGGACAGGGCTGGGAATGAGCAGTTCTTC	CASTPWGGDRAGNEQFF
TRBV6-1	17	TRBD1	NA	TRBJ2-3	TGTGCCAGCAGTGAAAGGCGGACAGGGCAACCCACAGATACGCAGTATTTT	CASSERRTGQPTDTQYF
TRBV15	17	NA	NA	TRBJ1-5	TGTGCCACCAGCAGAGATAGGGGGGGCGGAAGGGATCAGCCCCAGCATTTT	CATSRDRGGGRDQPQHF
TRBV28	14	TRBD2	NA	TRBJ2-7	TGTGCCAGCCTGAGCGGGGGGAAAAGCTACGAGCAGTACTTC	CASLSGGKSYEQYF
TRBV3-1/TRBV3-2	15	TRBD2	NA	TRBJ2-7	TGTGCCAGCAGCCCGCGGACTAGCGGTACCTACGAGCAGTACTTC	CASSPRTSGTYEQYF
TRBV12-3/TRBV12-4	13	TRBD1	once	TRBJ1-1	TGTGCCAGCAGCAACACAGGGGGCACTGAAGCTTTCTTT	CASSNTGGTEAFF
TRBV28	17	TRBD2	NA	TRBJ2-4	TGTGCCAGCAGTTTCGTGGCCGGGGGAGGGTCCAAAAACATTCAGTACTTC	CASSFVAGGGSKNIQYF
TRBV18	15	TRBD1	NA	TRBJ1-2	TGTGCCAGCTCACTGGGACCAGGGGGCCACTATGGCTACACCTTC	CASSLGPGGHYGYTF
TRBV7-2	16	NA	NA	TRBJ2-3	TGTGCCAGCAGCTTAGTCGGCAGGCTGAAGCAAGGTACGCAGTATTTT	CASSLVGRLKQGTQYF
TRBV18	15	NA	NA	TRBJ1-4	TGTGCCAGCTCATCCGGGGCGGGATTGGGAGAAAAACTGTTTTTT	CASSSGAGLGEKLFF
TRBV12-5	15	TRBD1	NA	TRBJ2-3	TGTGCTAGTGGCACAGGGGGGCCCTCTACAGATACGCAGTATTTT	CASGTGGPSTDTQYF
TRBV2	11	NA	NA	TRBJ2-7	TGTGCCAGCGTCCAGTCCTACGAGCAGTACTTC	CASVQSYEQYF
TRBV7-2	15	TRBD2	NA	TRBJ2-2	TGTGCCAGCAGCTTAGGGCTAGCGGGAGCCGGGGAGCTGTTTTTT	CASSLGLAGAGELFF
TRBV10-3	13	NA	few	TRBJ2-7	TGTGCCATCAGTTCGAGGGAAGGAAGCGAGCAGTACTTC	CAISSREGSEQYF
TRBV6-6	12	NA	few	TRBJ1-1	TGTGCCAGCAGTGGCCAAAGCACTGAAGCTTTCTTT	CASSGQSTEAFF
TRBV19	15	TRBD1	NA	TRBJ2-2	TGTGCCAGTACCCTGGGACAGGGGTTCATCGGGGAGCTGTTTTTT	CASTLGQGFIGELFF
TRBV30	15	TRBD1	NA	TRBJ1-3	TGTGCCTGGAGTCGGACAGGGGGCACTGGAAACACCATATATTTT	CAWSRTGGTGNTIYF
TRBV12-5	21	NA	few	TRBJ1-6	TGTGCTAGTGGGCTAGACCTCCACCGCTCTGTGAAAAAAACCTATAATTCACCCCTCCACTTT	CASGLDLHRSVKKTYNSPLHF
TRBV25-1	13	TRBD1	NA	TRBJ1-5	TGTGCCAGCAGGGGACAGGGTGAACAGCCCCAGCATTTT	CASRGQGEQPQHF
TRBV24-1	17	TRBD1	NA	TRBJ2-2	TGTGCCACCAGTGATCAGAGTCCGGGACAGAGCACCGGGGAGCTGTTTTTT	CATSDQSPGQSTGELFF
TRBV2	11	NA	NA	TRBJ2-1	TGTGCCAGCAAACTACACAATGAGCAGTTCTTC	CASKLHNEQFF
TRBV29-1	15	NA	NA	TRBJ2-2	TGCAGCGTTGTCAGGCGATCTACCCACGGCGGGGAGCTGTTTTTT	CSVVRRSTHGGELFF
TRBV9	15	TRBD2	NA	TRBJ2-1	TGTGCCAGCAGCACCAGCGGGGGGCCCAACAATGAGCAGTTCTTC	CASSTSGGPNNEQFF
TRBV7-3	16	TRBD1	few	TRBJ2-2	TGTGCCAGCAGCTTAGGTGTGACAGGGGGAACCGGGGAGCTGTTTTTT	CASSLGVTGGTGELFF
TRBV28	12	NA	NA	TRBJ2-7	TGTGCCAGCAGACAGGGTCGGTACGAGCAGTACTTC	CASRQGRYEQYF
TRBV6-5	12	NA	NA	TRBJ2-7	TGTGCCAGCACTAACCCCGGGTACGAGCAGTACTTC	CASTNPGYEQYF
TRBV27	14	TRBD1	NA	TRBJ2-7	TGTGCCAGCATGGTATTGGGACAGGGTGGCGACCCGTACTTC	CASMVLGQGGDPYF
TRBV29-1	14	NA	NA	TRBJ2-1	TGCAGCGTTGAAGGTGGGAGGCGAGGGAATGAGCAGTTCTTC	CSVEGGRRGNEQFF
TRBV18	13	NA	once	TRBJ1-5	TGTGCCAGCTCCCCTCAGGGGTATCAGCCCCAGCATTTT	CASSPQGYQPQHF
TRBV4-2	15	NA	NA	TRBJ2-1	TGTGCCAGCAGCCATGAAACACTAGGATCCAATGAGCAGTTCTTC	CASSHETLGSNEQFF
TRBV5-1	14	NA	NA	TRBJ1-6	TGCGCCAGCAGTCCTGACAGCACAGGGTCACCCCTCCACTTT	CASSPDSTGSPLHF
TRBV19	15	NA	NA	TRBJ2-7	TGTGCCAGTAGTAGGGGGGACAGTCGATCCTACGAGCAGTACTTC	CASSRGDSRSYEQYF